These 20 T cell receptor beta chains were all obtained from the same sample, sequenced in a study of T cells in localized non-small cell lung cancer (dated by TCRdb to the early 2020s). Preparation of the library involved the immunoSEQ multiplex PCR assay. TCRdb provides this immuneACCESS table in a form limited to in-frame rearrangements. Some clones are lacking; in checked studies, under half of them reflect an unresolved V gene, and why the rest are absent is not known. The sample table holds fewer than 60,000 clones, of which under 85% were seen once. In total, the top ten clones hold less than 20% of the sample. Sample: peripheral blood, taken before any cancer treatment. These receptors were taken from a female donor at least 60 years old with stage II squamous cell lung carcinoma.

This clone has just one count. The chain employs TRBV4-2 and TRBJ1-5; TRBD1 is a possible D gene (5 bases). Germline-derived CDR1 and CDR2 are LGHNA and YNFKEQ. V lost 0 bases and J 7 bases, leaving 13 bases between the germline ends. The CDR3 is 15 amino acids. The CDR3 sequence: CASSQESRVRQPQHF. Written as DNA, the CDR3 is TGTGCCAGCAGCCAAGAATCCAGGGTTCGGCAGCCCCAGCATTTT.

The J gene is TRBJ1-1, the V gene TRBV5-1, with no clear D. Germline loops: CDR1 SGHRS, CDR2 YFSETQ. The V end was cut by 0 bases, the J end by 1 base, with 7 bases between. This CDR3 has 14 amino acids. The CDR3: CASSLDHQNTEAFF. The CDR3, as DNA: TGCGCCAGCAGCTTGGACCACCAGAACACTGAAGCTTTCTTT.

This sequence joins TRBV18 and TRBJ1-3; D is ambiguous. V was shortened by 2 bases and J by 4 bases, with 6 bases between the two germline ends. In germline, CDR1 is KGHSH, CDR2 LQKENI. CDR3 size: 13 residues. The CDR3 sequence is CASSPGSGNTIYF. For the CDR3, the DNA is TGTGCCAGCTCACCAGGGTCCGGAAACACCATATATTTT.

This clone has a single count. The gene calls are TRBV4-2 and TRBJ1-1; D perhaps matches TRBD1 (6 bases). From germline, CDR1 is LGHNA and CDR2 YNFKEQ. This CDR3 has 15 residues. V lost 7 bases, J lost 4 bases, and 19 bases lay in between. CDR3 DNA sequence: TGTGCCAGCAACAAAAACGCGGGGGGCCTCACTGAAGCTTTCTTT. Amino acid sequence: CASNKNAGGLTEAFF.

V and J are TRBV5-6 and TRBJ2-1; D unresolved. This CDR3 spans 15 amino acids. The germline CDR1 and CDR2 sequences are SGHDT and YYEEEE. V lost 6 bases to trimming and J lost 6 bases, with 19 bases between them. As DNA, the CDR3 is TGTGCCAGCACGCTTTGGGGATTGCATGTCAATGAGCAGTTCTTC. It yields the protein CASTLWGLHVNEQFF. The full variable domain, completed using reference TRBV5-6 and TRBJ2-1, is DAGVTQSPTHLIKTRGQQVTLRCSPKSGHDTVSWYQQALGQGPQFIFQYYEEEERQRGNFPDRFSGHQFPNYSSELNVNALLLGDSALYLCASTLWGLHVNEQFFGPGTRLTVL.

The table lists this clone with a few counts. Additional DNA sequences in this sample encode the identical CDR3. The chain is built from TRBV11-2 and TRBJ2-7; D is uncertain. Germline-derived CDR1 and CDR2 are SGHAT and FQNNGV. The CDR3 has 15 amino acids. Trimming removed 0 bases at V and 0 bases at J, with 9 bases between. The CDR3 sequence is CASSLDRGYSYEQYF. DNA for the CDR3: TGTGCCAGCAGCTTAGATCGCGGTTACTCCTACGAGCAGTACTTC.

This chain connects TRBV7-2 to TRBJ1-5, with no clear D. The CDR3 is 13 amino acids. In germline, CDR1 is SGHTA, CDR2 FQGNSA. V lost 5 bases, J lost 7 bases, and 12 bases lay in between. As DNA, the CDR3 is TGTGCCAGCAGCGCCCGACTCCTCCAGCCCCAGCATTTT. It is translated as CASSARLLQPQHF.

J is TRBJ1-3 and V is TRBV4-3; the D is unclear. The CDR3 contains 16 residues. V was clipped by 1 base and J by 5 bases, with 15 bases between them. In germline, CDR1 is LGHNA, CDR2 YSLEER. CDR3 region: CASSQAWTGSRNTIYF. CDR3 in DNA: TGCGCCAGCAGCCAAGCTTGGACGGGCTCGAGAAACACCATATATTTT.

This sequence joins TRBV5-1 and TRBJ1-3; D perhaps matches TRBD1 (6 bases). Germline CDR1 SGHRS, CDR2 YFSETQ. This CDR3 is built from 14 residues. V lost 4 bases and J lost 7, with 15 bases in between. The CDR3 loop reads CASSLQGYSNTIYF. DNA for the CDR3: TGCGCCAGCAGCCTTCAGGGGTATTCGAACACCATATATTTT.

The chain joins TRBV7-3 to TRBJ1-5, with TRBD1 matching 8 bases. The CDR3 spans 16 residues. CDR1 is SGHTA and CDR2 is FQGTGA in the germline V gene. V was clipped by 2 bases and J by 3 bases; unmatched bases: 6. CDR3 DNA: TGTGCCAGCAGCTTACCGTGGGACAGGAACAATCAGCCCCAGCATTTT. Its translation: CASSLPWDRNNQPQHF.

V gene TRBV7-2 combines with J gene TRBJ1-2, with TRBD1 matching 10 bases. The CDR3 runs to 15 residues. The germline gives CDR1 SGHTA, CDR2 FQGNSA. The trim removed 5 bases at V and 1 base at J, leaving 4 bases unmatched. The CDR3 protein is CASSQGQGGNYGYTF. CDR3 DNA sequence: TGTGCCAGCAGCCAAGGACAGGGGGGTAACTATGGCTACACCTTC.

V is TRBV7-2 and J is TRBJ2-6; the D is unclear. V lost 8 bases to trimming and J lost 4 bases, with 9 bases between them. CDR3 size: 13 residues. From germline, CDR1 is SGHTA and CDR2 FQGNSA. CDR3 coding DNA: TGTGCCAGCGGAGTAGGGGGGGCCAACGTCCTGACTTTC. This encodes CASGVGGANVLTF.

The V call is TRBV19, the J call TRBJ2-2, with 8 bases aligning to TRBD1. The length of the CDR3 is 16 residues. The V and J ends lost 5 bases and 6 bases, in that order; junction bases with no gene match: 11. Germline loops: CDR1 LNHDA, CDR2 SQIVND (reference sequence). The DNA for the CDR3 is TGTGCCAGTAGTGACCGACAGGGGTCGGAAGCCGGGGAGCTGTTTTTT. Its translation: CASSDRQGSEAGELFF.

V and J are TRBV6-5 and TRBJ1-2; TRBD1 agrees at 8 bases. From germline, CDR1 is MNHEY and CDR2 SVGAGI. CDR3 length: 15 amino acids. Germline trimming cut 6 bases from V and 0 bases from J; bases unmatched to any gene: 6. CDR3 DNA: TGTGCCAGCAGGGCAGGACAGGGCGCTAACTATGGCTACACCTTC. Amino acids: CASRAGQGANYGYTF.

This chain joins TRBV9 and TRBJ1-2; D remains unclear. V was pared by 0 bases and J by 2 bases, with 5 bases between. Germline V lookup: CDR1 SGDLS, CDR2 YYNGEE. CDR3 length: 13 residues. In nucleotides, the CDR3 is TGTGCCAGCAGCGTAGTAGGGAACTATGGCTACACCTTC. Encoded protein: CASSVVGNYGYTF.

The CDR3 loop is CASSSRRGGTRNEQFF. The CDR3 DNA is TGTGCCAGCAGCTCACGTCGGGGGGGGACGAGGAATGAGCAGTTCTTC. This sequence joins TRBV7-8 and TRBJ2-1, with 8 bases lining up with TRBD2. This CDR3 is built from 16 residues. Trimming cost V 4 bases and J 7 bases; bases outside gene matches: 12. The germline V gene has CDR1 SGHVS and CDR2 FQNEAQ.

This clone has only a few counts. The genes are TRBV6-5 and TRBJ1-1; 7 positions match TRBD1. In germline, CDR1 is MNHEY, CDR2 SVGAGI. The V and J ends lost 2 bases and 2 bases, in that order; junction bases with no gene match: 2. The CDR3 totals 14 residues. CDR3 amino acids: CASSYRGQNTEAFF. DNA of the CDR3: TGTGCCAGCAGTTACAGGGGGCAAAACACTGAAGCTTTCTTT.

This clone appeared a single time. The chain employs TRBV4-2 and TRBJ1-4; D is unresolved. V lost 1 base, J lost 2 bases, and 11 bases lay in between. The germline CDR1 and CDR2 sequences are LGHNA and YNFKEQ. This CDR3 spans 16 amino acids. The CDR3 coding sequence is TGTGCCAGCAGCCAAGCGTCGGGCAATACTAATGAAAAACTGTTTTTT. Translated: CASSQASGNTNEKLFF.

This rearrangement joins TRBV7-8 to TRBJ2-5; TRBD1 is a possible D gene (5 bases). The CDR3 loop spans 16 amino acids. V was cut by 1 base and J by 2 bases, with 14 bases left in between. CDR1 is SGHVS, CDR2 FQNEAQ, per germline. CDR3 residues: CASSLGLRQGQETQYF. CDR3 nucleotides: TGTGCCAGCAGCTTAGGGTTACGGCAGGGACAAGAGACCCAGTACTTC.

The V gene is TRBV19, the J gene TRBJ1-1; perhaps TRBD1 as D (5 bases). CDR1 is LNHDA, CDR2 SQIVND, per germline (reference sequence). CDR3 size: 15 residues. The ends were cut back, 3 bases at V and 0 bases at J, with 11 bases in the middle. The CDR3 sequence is CASSIPGPMNTEAFF. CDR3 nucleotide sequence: TGTGCCAGTAGTATCCCAGGGCCGATGAACACTGAAGCTTTCTTT.